This passage covers 14 T cell receptor beta chains from one sample sequenced in a study of blood T cells in healthy people across ages. A second PCR of about 7 to 11 cycles used a sample-barcoded 5' primer and a J-beta primer mix. In TCRdb, the 5' RACE reads were re-called with MiXCR into one record per CDR3 protein. The table lists 800,000 to 1,300,000 distinct CDR3 sequences, 20% to 25% of them singletons. These data were also filed under a second study, of T cells of mothers and their children.

Sequenced: blood. These receptors were collected from a girl aged 2-10 years in good health.

The J gene is TRBJ1-6, the V gene TRBV12-5; D is ambiguous. Germline V lookup: CDR1 LGHNT, CDR2 FRNRAP. V was shortened by 7 bases and J by 7 bases, with 8 bases between the two germline ends. The CDR3 contains 12 residues. CDR3 amino acids: CASVYDNSPLHF. As DNA, the CDR3 is TGTGCTAGTGTATATGACAATTCACCCCTCCACTTT.

This sequence joins TRBV5-1 and TRBJ2-5, with D perhaps given as TRBD1 or TRBD2 (6 bases each). Near its end, the DNA agrees better with TRBJ2-1, so the J call may be wrong. This CDR3 has 14 residues. CDR1 SGHRS and CDR2 YFSETQ come from the germline V gene. This CDR3 is CASSRGLLYNEQFF. The CDR3 DNA is TGCGCCAGCAGTCGGGGGCTACTGTACAATGAGCAGTTCTTC.

In its sample, this clonotype was seen a few times. A junction end diverges from the germline sequence, so it may reflect a read error. This chain links TRBV6-2 or TRBV6-3 with TRBJ1-2, with 7 nucleotides matching TRBD1. Germline V gene data show CDR1 as MNHEY and CDR2 as SVGEGT. The CDR3 contains 13 residues. CDR3 loop: CAGSIHEQGSYTF. The CDR3 nucleotides are TGTGCCGGCAGTATCCACGAACAGGGGAGCTACACCTTC.

Only a few counts were recorded for this clonotype. The V and J genes are TRBV20-1 and TRBJ1-2, with D unclear. Germline V lookup: CDR1 DFQATT, CDR2 SNEGSKA (reference sequence). V dropped 1 base and J dropped 8 bases, with 20 bases sitting between them. CDR3 length: 15 residues. The DNA of the CDR3 is TGCAGTGCTAGAGGCCGTACTAACCCGAGGGTCGGCTACACCTTC. This sequence encodes CSARGRTNPRVGYTF.

This clonotype was seen more than once but under ten times. The rearrangement uses TRBV7-2 and TRBJ1-2; D is possibly TRBD1 (5 bases). Germline CDR1 is SGHTA and CDR2 is FQGNSA. This CDR3 region has 14 residues. V was pared by 1 base and J by 6 bases, with 12 bases between. The CDR3 DNA is TGTGCCAGCAGCTTAGGTAGGGGACGACATGGCTACACCTTC. As protein: CASSLGRGRHGYTF.

This clonotype was recorded a few times. J is TRBJ2-5 and V is TRBV20-1; D gene unclear. Germline-derived CDR1 and CDR2 are DFQATT and SNEGSKA (reference sequence). V was pared by 4 bases and J by 5 bases, with 8 bases between. CDR3 length equals 11 residues. Here the CDR3 reads CSAIRRETQYF. CDR3 nucleotides: TGCAGTGCTATTAGACGTGAGACCCAGTACTTC.

Worth noting for this clonotype: The conserved phenylalanine or tryptophan normally closing the CDR3 is absent here, so this likely arose from a read error. The rearrangement links TRBV27 to TRBJ2-5, with 8 bases that match TRBD2. The germline V gene encodes CDR1 MNHEY and CDR2 SMNVEV (reference sequence). The V segment lost 11 bases and the J segment 4 bases; nucleotides outside the gene matches: 12. This CDR3 is 14 amino acids long. CDR3 in amino acids: CARAQRGSGETQYS. The CDR3 nucleotides read TGTGCCCGTGCCCAGCGGGGGTCGGGAGAGACCCAGTACTCC.

The chain combines TRBV6-6 with TRBJ2-7; D is undetermined. V was pared by 2 bases and J by 0 bases, with 14 bases between. CDR1 MNHNY and CDR2 SVGAGI come from the germline V gene (reference sequence). The CDR3 consists of 16 residues. CDR3 sequence reads: CASSYLAPGPSYEQYF. The CDR3 DNA reads as TGTGCCAGCAGTTACCTTGCCCCCGGGCCCTCCTACGAGCAGTACTTC.

There are a few counts of this clonotype. V gene TRBV10-3 combines with J gene TRBJ2-7; D perhaps matches TRBD1 (6 bases). CDR1 is ENHRY and CDR2 is SYGVKD in the germline V gene. The CDR3 loop spans 16 amino acids. V lost 1 base and J 2 bases, leaving 15 bases between the germline ends. The CDR3 sequence is CAISEYDRDKPYEQYF. The CDR3 DNA reads as TGTGCCATCAGTGAGTACGACCGGGACAAACCCTACGAGCAGTACTTC.

The table lists this clonotype with a few counts. J is TRBJ1-2 and V is TRBV24-1, with D tentatively TRBD1 (6 bases). The CDR3 loop spans 15 amino acids. CDR1 is KGHDR, CDR2 SFDVKD, per germline. V was trimmed by 2 bases and J by 3 bases, leaving 12 bases between them. The CDR3 sequence: CATSDSNRADYGYTF. CDR3 nucleotide sequence: TGTGCCACCAGTGATTCTAACAGGGCGGACTATGGCTACACCTTC.

The chain couples TRBV29-1 to TRBJ2-5; 8 bases match TRBD2. The tail of the sequence fits TRBJ2-7 better, so the J call may be wrong. The CDR3 spans 15 residues. CDR1 and CDR2 from the germline V gene are SQVTM and ANQGSEA. The chain's CDR3 is CSVLRPGLEDDEQYF. CDR3 coding DNA: TGCAGCGTCCTCCGTCCGGGACTAGAAGATGACGAGCAGTACTTC.

The chain is built from TRBV20-1 and TRBJ2-2; TRBD2 is a possible D gene (5 bases). The CDR3 totals 15 residues. The germline CDR1 and CDR2 sequences are DFQATT and SNEGSKA (reference sequence). V gave up 2 bases and J gave up 0 bases, with 10 bases separating them. This CDR3 is CSARKVGTNTGELFF. CDR3 nucleotides: TGCAGTGCTAGAAAGGTCGGGACGAACACCGGGGAGCTGTTTTTT.

This clonotype was seen only once. CDR3 in DNA: TGTGCCACCAGCAGAGATGGGGGTAGATTCTACGAGCAGTACTTC. It is translated as CATSRDGGRFYEQYF. The V gene is TRBV15, the J gene TRBJ2-7; perhaps D is TRBD1 or TRBD2 (5 bases each). Trimming left V 0 bases short and J 3 bases short, with 12 bases between. This CDR3 has 15 residues. Germline-derived CDR1 and CDR2 are LNHNV and YYDKDF (reference sequence).

This clonotype has a handful of counts. The chain couples TRBV10-3 to TRBJ2-2, with TRBD1 matching over 9 bases. With V trimmed by 0 bases and J by 3 bases, 2 bases remained unmatched. Per germline, CDR1 ENHRY and CDR2 SYGVKD. This CDR3 is 16 amino acids long. The CDR3 loop is CAISESGQGDTGELFF. Here the CDR3 DNA reads TGTGCCATCAGTGAGTCGGGACAGGGAGACACCGGGGAGCTGTTTTTT.